Sequencing of this T cell receptor (beta chain) was carried out in a study of regulatory T cells in long-lasting Graves disease. The V and J ends lost 5 bases and 0 bases respectively, with 11 bases between them. Germline CDR1 is GTSNPN and CDR2 is SVGIG (reference sequence). This CDR3 comprises 14 residues. Many counts were recorded for this clonotype. As for time point: persistent/refractory GD, antithyroid drugs over 5 years with positive TRAb. With RNA extracted from PBMCs as input, the TCR library was made. American Thyroid Association guidelines defined how Graves' disease was diagnosed. CDR3-region Arm-PCR and iRepertoire HTBI primers produced the TCR beta libraries. MiXCR was run by TCRdb on the multiplex PCR reads, yielding one entry per CDR3 protein. The table records almost 350,000 distinct CDR3 sequences, 20% of them present only once.

The chain has TRBV30 and TRBJ1-5, with D possibly TRBD1 on 6 matching bases. The receptor comes from a female donor with Graves disease. This sample comprised peripheral blood mononuclear cells (PBMCs), obtained when the disease was refractory, from a patient treated with antithyroid drugs. Here the CDR3 DNA reads TGTGCCTGGTCGCCAGGGGATAGCAATCAGCCCCAGCATTTT. Protein sequence: CAWSPGDSNQPQHF.